The 8 T cell receptor beta chains given below trace back to one sample, sequenced in a study of somatic mutations in cytotoxic T cells in rheumatoid arthritis (dated by TCRdb to about 2017). Receptors were amplified or captured by the immunoSEQ multiplex PCR assay. The table was pulled from immuneACCESS by TCRdb, which kept in-frame rearrangements only. Such tables lose some clones; where checked, under half of the loss comes from unresolved V genes, and the rest has no known cause. In this sample the table shows under 20,000 clones, 80% to 85% of which occur a single time. The top ten constitute roughly 28% of the sample. Sequencing input: CD8+ T cells sorted from blood. These receptors originate from an adult with rheumatoid arthritis.

This clone was observed once. This chain joins TRBV19 and TRBJ2-4; D is tentatively TRBD1 or TRBD2 (5 bases each). The length of the CDR3 is 18 residues. The V end was cut by 7 bases, the J end by 3 bases, with 25 bases between. Germline V gene sequence: CDR1 LNHDA, CDR2 SQIVND (reference sequence). CDR3 in amino acids: CASTPGPFVSFRKNIQYF. CDR3 DNA: TGTGCCAGTACGCCGGGACCTTTTGTCTCATTCCGCAAAAACATTCAGTACTTC.

V usage is TRBV13 and J usage is TRBJ1-2; possibly TRBD1 for D (6 bases). Germline V gives CDR1 PRHDT, CDR2 FYEKMQ (reference sequence). With 3 bases removed from V and 3 bases from J, the gap between germline ends came to 11 bases. The length of the CDR3 is 14 residues. This chain's CDR3 is CASSLDSQYYGYTF. The CDR3 bases are TGTGCCAGCAGCTTGGACAGTCAGTACTATGGCTACACCTTC.

This clone was detected a few times. The chain joins TRBV27 to TRBJ2-7; 7 nucleotides line up with TRBD1. The trim removed 4 bases at V and 4 bases at J, leaving 10 bases unmatched. Germline V CDR1 and CDR2: MNHEY, SMNVEV (reference sequence). The CDR3 has 15 residues. The chain's CDR3 is CASSSPRQGLYEQYF. CDR3 DNA: TGTGCCAGCAGTTCCCCGAGACAGGGCTTATACGAGCAGTACTTC.

The chain carries TRBV7-9 and TRBJ2-7, with D possibly matching TRBD2 (6 bases). This CDR3 has 16 amino acids. V lost 4 bases to trimming and J lost 3 bases, with 19 bases between them. The V gene's germline CDR1 is SEHNR and CDR2 FQNEAQ (reference sequence). The CDR3 bases are TGTGCCAGCAGCTCTCATAAGGCGGGACTGTTCTACGAGCAGTACTTC. Its translation: CASSSHKAGLFYEQYF.

J is TRBJ2-1 and V is TRBV15, with 7 bases fitting TRBD2. Germline lookup yields CDR1 LNHNV and CDR2 YYDKDF (reference sequence). This CDR3 spans 16 amino acids. Trimming took 3 bases from V and 7 from J; bases not matched to a gene: 12. CDR3: CATSREAAGLRNEQFF. The CDR3 DNA sequence: TGTGCCACCAGCAGGGAGGCAGCGGGATTGCGTAATGAGCAGTTCTTC.

The chain has TRBV7-2 and TRBJ2-7; D remains ambiguous. V gave up 1 base and J gave up 0 bases, with 7 bases separating them. The V gene's germline CDR1 is SGHTA and CDR2 FQGNSA. CDR3 length: 14 residues. The DNA of the CDR3 is TGTGCCAGCAGCTTAGTTATAGGCTCCTACGAGCAGTACTTC. This translates into CASSLVIGSYEQYF.

The chain combines TRBV2 with TRBJ2-7, with a weak D call TRBD2 (5 bases). This CDR3 is built from 13 residues. The V and J ends lost 3 bases and 2 bases respectively, with 8 bases between them. The germline gives CDR1 SNHLY, CDR2 FYNNEI. CDR3 coding DNA: TGTGCCAGCAGTGAGAGGGTTCCCTACGAGCAGTACTTC. Translation: CASSERVPYEQYF. The full variable domain, its missing parts supplied by reference TRBV2 and TRBJ2-7, is EPEVTQTPSHQVTQMGQEVILRCVPISNHLYFYWYRQILGQKVEFLVSFYNNEISEKSEIFDDQFSVERPDGSNFTLKIRSTKLEDSAMYFCASSERVPYEQYFGPGTRLTVT.

The chain combines TRBV2 with TRBJ2-1; 10 bases fit TRBD1. Losses at the gene ends were 5 bases for V and 6 bases for J; bases not matched to a gene: 7. The CDR3 extends over 15 amino acids. Germline CDR1 and CDR2: SNHLY and FYNNEI. The CDR3 here is CASSTGTGAVNEQFF. The CDR3 DNA reads as TGTGCCAGCAGTACCGGGACAGGGGCTGTCAATGAGCAGTTCTTC.